Listed below are T cell receptor beta chains from one sample, sequenced in a study of cytomegalovirus exposure and HLA in healthy donors. The table came from immunoSEQ multiplex PCR; TCRdb's copy has only in-frame clones and leaves some out. The sample yields about 180,000 clones, over 70% seen once. Sequences were obtained from PBMCs. The receptors come from a man between 18 and 35 years old in good health and CMV-seronegative. The conserved cysteine and the conserved F or W are not part of the CDR3 here. The order of the fields is J gene, D gene, V gene, CDR3 protein. A D gene is named only where the DNA matches it firmly.

>TRBJ2-7|TRBD2|TRBV27
ASSSPLAGGSYEQY
>TRBJ2-1|TRBD2|TRBV7-9
ASSLVSGRVPEQF
>TRBJ2-7|.|TRBV10-3
AISGTSSSYEQY
>TRBJ2-7|TRBD2|TRBV30
AWTRGTTRYEQY
>TRBJ2-3|TRBD1|TRBV7-2
ASSPHPRGQGTDTQY
>TRBJ1-1|TRBD1|TRBV9
ASSGRQGRTEAF
>TRBJ1-2|.|TRBV2
ASKEDGYGYT
>TRBJ1-2|TRBD1|TRBV6-1
ASRLTGGGYGYT
>TRBJ1-1|.|TRBV4-3
ASSPRHTLNTEAF
>TRBJ2-1|TRBD2|TRBV10-2
ASSRLAGGPYNEQF
>TRBJ2-2|.|TRBV7-3
ASSLHYNTGELF
>TRBJ2-5|TRBD2|TRBV6-6
ASSYSGRGGHETQY
>TRBJ2-1|.|TRBV7-2
ASSPQTSPF
>TRBJ1-6|.|TRBV15
ATSREYREGDNSPLH
>TRBJ2-3|.|TRBV7-6
ASSLDIARLDTQY
>TRBJ2-5|.|TRBV9
ASSVGSFQETQY
>TRBJ1-1|TRBD1|TRBV11-1
ASSSDRLNTEAF
>TRBJ1-2|.|TRBV12-5
ASGSSPLYGYT
>TRBJ1-4|.|TRBV7-8
ASSLGGNNEKLF
>TRBJ1-1|.|TRBV30
AWSSPSREAF
>TRBJ2-2|.|TRBV21-1
ASSILWTANTGELF
>TRBJ1-1|TRBD1|TRBV6-5
ASRFDRGETEAF
>TRBJ2-7|TRBD1|TRBV6-6
ASRPGTGGFYEQY
>TRBJ2-1|.|TRBV11-2
ASSLGTNDNEQF
>TRBJ2-3|.|TRBV9
ASSVRGSGGTDTQY
>TRBJ2-3|TRBD1|TRBV4-1
ASSLGQGEDTQY
>TRBJ1-4|TRBD1|TRBV11-1
ASSLTGTANEKLF
>TRBJ2-6|TRBD1|TRBV4-3
ASSQEVGTGEVSGANVLT
>TRBJ2-7|TRBD2|TRBV7-9
ASSPTPSGGYEQY
>TRBJ2-7|TRBD2|TRBV4-1
ASSRFSGTSGSHEQY
>TRBJ2-5|.|TRBV5-6
ASSDLSSSRTQY
>TRBJ1-5|.|TRBV6-5
ASSSRQLEPQH
>TRBJ2-3|TRBD2|TRBV25-1
ASGTSGGVADTQY
>TRBJ1-5|TRBD1|TRBV7-2
ASSTQGQGYQPQH
>TRBJ2-7|TRBD2|TRBV2
ASSQSGRGEQY
>TRBJ2-3|TRBD2|TRBV5-1
ASSLGGLRENLDTQY
>TRBJ2-5|TRBD1|TRBV7-8
ASSLGVLQGLETQY
>TRBJ1-1|TRBD1|TRBV27
ASSLTGAVAF
>TRBJ2-2|.|TRBV4-3
ASSRNSVNTGELF
>TRBJ2-1|.|TRBV7-2
ASSFKRGLWNEQF
>TRBJ1-2|TRBD1|TRBV9
ASSLHPGQGGGYT
>TRBJ2-5|TRBD2|TRBV5-1
ASSLPSGRETQY
>TRBJ2-5|.|TRBV27
ASSPFEGRGETQY
>TRBJ2-2|TRBD2|TRBV11-3
ASSLGGGEAGELF
>TRBJ2-7|.|TRBV1
TSSQGTSGNDEQY
>TRBJ2-2|.|TRBV2
ASSTQALTTGELF
>TRBJ1-4|.|TRBV5-6
ASSLIPTATNEKLF